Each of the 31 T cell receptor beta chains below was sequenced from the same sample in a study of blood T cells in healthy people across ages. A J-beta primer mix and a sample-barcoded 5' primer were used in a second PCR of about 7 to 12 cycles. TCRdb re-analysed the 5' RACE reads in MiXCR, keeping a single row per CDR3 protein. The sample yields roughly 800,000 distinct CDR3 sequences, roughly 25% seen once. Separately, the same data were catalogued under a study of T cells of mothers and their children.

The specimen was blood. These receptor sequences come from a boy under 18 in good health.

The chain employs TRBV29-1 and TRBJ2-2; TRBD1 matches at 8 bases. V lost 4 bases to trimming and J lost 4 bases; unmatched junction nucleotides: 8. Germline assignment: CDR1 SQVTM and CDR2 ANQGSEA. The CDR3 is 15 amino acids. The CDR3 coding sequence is TGCAGCGTTGCCCGGACAGGGCGGACCACCGGGGAGCTGTTTTTT. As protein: CSVARTGRTTGELFF.

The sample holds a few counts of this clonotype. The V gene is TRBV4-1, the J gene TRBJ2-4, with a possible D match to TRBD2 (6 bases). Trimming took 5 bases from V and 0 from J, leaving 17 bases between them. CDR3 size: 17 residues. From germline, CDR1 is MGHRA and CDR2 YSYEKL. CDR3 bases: TGCGCCAGCAGCTACATAGCGGACGTCCTAGCCAAAAACATTCAGTACTTC. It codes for CASSYIADVLAKNIQYF.

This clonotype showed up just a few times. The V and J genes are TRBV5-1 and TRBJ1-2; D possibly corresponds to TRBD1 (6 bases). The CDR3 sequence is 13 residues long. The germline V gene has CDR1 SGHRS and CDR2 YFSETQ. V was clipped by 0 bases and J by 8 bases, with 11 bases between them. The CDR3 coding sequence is TGCGCCAGCAGCTTGGAGATCCAGGGGGGCTACACCTTC. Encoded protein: CASSLEIQGGYTF.

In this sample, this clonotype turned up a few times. CDR3 in DNA: TGTGCCAGCAGCTTAGTGGGGAACACAGATACGCAGTATTTT. This codes for CASSLVGNTDTQYF. The chain is built from TRBV7-6 and TRBJ2-3; D not resolved. Germline CDR1 reads SGHVS; CDR2 reads FNYEAQ. The V gene lost 1 base and the J gene lost 2 bases, with 7 bases spanning the gap. There are 14 residues in the CDR3.

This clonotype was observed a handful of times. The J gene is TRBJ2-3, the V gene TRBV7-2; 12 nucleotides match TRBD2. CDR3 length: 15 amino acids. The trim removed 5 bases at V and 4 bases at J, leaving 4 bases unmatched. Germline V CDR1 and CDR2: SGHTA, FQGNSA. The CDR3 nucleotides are TGTGCCAGCAGCCCGCTAGCGGGGGGGCCAGATACGCAGTATTTT. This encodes CASSPLAGGPDTQYF.

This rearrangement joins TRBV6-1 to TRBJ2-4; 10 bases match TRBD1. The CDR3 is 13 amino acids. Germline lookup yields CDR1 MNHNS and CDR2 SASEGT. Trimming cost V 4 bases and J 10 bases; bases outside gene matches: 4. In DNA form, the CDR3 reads TGTGCCAGCAGTGGGGGACAGGGGCGAATTCAGTACTTC. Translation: CASSGGQGRIQYF.

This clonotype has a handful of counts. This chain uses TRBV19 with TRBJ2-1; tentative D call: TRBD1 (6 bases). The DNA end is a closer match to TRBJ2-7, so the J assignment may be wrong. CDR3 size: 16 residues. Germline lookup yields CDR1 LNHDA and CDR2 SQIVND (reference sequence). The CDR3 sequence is CASSPPRQDYSYEQYF. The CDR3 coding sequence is TGTGCCAGTAGTCCCCCGAGACAGGATTACTCCTACGAGCAGTACTTC.

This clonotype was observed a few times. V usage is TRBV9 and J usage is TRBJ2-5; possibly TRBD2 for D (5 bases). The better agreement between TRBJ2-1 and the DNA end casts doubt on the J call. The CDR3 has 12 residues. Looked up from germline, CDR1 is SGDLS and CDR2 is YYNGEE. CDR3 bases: TGTGCCAGCAGCGCCCTAGCTCCCGAGCAGTTCTTC. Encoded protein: CASSALAPEQFF.

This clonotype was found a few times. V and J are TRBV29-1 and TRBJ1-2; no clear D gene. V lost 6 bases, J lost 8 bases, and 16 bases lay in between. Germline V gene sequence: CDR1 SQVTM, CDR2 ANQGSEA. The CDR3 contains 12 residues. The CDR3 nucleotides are TGCAGCGTGTTGAGACACGACAAGGGCTACACCTTC. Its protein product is CSVLRHDKGYTF.

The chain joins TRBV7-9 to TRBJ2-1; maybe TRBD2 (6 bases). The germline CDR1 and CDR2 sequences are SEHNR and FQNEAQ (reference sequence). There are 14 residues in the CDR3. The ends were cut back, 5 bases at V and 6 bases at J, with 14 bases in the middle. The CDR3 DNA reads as TGTGCCAGCAGCAGCCCGCAGGAGGGCAATGAGCAGTTCTTC. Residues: CASSSPQEGNEQFF.

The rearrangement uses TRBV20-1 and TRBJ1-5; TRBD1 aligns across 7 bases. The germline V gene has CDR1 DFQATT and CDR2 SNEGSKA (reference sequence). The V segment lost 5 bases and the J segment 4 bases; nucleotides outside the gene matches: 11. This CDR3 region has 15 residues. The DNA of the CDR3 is TGCAGTGCTCCAAGGTTGGGACAGCCAAATCAGCCCCAGCATTTT. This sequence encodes CSAPRLGQPNQPQHF.

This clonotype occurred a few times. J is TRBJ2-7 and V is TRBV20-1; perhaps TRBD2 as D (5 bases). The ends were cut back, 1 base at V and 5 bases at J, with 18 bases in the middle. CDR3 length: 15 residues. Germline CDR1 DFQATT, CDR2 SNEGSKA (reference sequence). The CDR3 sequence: CSARATAASQDEQYF. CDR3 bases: TGCAGTGCTAGAGCCACAGCGGCTTCGCAAGACGAGCAGTACTTC.

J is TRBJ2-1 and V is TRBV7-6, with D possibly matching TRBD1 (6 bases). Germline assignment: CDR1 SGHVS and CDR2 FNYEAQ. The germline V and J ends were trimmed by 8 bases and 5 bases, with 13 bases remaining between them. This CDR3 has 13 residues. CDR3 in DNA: TGTGCCAGCCGCAGGACAGCAAACAATGAGCAGTTCTTC. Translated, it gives CASRRTANNEQFF. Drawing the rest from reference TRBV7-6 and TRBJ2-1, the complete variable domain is GAGVSQSPRYKVTKRGQDVALRCDPISGHVSLYWYRQALGQGPEFLTYFNYEAQQDKSGLPNDRFSAERPEGSISTLTIQRTEQRDSAMYRCASRRTANNEQFFGPGTRLTVL.

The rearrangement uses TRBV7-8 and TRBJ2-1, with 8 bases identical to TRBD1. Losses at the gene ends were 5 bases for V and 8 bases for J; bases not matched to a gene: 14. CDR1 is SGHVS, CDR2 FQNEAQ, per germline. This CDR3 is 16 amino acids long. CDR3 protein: CASSPSRDRPWYEQFF. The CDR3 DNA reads TGTGCCAGCAGCCCGTCCCGGGACAGGCCCTGGTATGAGCAGTTCTTC.

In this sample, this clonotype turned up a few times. CDR3 residues: CASSPRGYAGYTF. The CDR3, as DNA: TGTGCCAGCAGCCCGCGGGGTTACGCTGGCTACACCTTC. This rearrangement joins TRBV6-1 to TRBJ1-2; no definite D call. The V end lost 6 bases, the J end lost 7 bases, and 15 bases lay between the germline ends. The germline V gene encodes CDR1 MNHNS and CDR2 SASEGT. The CDR3 loop spans 13 amino acids.

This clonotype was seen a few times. CDR3 DNA sequence: TGCGCCAGCAGGAAGGAGGGAACCTACAATGAGCAGTTCTTC. This encodes CASRKEGTYNEQFF. The chain recombines TRBV10-2 with TRBJ2-1, with D possibly TRBD2 on 6 matching bases. Trimming stripped 6 bases from V and 2 bases from J, with 11 bases between. In germline, CDR1 is WSHSY, CDR2 SAAADI. This CDR3 is built from 14 residues.

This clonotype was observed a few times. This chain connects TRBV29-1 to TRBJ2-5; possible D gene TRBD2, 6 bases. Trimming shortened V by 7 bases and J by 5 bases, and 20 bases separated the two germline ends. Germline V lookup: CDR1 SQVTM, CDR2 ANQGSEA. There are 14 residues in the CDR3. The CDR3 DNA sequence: TGCAGCGCCATACCGCTGACTAGTTTGGAGACCCAGTACTTC. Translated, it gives CSAIPLTSLETQYF.

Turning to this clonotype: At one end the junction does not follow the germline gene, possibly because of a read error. DNA of the CDR3: TGTGCCAGCAGTCGCCAGGCCGGGAGGGATACGCGGTATTTT. It encodes CASSRQAGRDTRYF. The chain links TRBV6-5 to TRBJ2-3; 8 bases are a match to TRBD2. Germline V CDR1 and CDR2: MNHEY, SVGAGI. CDR3 length: 14 amino acids.

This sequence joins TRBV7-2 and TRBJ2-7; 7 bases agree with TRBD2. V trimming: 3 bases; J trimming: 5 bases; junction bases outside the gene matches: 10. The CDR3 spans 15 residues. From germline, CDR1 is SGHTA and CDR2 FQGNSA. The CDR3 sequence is CASSFGGSRIDEQYV. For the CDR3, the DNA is TGTGCCAGCAGCTTTGGCGGGAGCCGGATTGACGAGCAGTACGTC.

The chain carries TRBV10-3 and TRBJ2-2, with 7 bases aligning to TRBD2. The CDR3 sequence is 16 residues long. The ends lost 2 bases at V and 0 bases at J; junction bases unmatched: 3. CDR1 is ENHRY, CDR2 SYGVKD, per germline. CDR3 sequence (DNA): TGTGCCATCAGTGAGCAGCTAGCGGCGAACACCGGGGAGCTGTTTTTT. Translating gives CAISEQLAANTGELFF.

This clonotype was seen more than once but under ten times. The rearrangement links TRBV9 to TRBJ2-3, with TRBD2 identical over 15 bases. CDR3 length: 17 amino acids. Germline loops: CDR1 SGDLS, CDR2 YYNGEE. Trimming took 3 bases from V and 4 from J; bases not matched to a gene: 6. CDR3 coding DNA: TGTGCCAGCAGCGCCACCGGACTAGCGGGGGGGTCAGATACGCAGTATTTT. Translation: CASSATGLAGGSDTQYF.

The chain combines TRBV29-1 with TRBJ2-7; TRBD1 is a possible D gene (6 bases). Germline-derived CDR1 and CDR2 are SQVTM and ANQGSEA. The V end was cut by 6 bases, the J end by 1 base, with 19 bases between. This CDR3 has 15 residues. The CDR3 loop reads CSVRGDRQPSYEQYF. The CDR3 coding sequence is TGCAGCGTCAGGGGTGACAGGCAACCGTCCTACGAGCAGTACTTC.

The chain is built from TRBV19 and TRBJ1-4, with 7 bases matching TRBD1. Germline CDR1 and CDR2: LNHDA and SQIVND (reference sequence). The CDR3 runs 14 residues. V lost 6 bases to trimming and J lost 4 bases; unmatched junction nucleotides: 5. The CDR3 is CASRLGQSNEKLFF. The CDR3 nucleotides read TGTGCCAGTAGATTGGGACAGAGTAATGAAAAACTGTTTTTT.

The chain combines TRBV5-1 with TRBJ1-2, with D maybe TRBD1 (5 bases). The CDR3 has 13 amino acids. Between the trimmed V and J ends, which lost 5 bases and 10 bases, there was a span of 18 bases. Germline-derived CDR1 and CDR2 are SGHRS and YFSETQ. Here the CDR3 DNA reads TGCGCCAGCAGGGCCGGGACCGCCCATAACTACACCTTC. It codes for CASRAGTAHNYTF.

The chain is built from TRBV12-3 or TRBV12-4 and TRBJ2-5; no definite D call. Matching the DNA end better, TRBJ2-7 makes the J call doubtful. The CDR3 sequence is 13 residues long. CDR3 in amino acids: CASSFGPLNEQYF. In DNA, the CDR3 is TGTGCCAGCAGCTTTGGGCCGCTCAACGAGCAGTACTTC.

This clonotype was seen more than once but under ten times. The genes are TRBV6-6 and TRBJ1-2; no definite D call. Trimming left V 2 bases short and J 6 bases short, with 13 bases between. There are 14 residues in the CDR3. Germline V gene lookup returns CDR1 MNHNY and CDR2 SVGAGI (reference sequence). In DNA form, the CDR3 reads TGTGCCAGCAGTTACCTAGAAGACTTGGATGGCTACACCTTC. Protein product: CASSYLEDLDGYTF.

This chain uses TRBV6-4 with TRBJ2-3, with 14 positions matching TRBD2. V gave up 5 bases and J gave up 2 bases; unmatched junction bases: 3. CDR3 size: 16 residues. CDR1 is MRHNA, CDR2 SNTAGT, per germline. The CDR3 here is CASSPTSGGATDTQYF. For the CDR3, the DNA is TGTGCCAGCAGTCCGACTAGCGGGGGGGCCACAGATACGCAGTATTTT.

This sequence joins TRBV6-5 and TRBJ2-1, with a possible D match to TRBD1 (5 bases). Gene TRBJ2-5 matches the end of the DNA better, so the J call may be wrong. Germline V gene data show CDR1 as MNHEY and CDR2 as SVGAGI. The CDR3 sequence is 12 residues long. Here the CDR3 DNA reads TGTGCCACGCAAGACAGCCTCGGGACCCAGTACTTC. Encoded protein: CATQDSLGTQYF.

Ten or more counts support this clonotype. The CDR3 nucleotides read TGTGCCAGCAGCTGGGGACAGGGGCGCAATCAGCCCCAGCATTTT. The encoded protein is CASSWGQGRNQPQHF. This chain links TRBV28 with TRBJ1-5, with TRBD1 matching over 10 bases. Per the germline V gene, CDR1 is MDHEN and CDR2 is SYDVKM. This CDR3 is built from 15 residues. V shed 6 bases, J shed 2 bases, and the junction held 4 bases outside the gene matches.

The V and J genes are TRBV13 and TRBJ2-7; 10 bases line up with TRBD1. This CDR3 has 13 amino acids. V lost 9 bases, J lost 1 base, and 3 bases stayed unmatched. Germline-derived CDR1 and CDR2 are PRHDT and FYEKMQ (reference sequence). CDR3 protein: CASWDRGSYEQYF. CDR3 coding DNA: TGTGCCAGTTGGGACAGGGGATCCTACGAGCAGTACTTC.

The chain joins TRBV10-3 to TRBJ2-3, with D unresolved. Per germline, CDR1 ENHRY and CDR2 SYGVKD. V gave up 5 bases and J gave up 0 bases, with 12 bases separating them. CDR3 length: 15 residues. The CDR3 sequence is CAISHPAESTDTQYF. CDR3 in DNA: TGTGCCATCAGTCACCCGGCGGAAAGCACAGATACGCAGTATTTT.